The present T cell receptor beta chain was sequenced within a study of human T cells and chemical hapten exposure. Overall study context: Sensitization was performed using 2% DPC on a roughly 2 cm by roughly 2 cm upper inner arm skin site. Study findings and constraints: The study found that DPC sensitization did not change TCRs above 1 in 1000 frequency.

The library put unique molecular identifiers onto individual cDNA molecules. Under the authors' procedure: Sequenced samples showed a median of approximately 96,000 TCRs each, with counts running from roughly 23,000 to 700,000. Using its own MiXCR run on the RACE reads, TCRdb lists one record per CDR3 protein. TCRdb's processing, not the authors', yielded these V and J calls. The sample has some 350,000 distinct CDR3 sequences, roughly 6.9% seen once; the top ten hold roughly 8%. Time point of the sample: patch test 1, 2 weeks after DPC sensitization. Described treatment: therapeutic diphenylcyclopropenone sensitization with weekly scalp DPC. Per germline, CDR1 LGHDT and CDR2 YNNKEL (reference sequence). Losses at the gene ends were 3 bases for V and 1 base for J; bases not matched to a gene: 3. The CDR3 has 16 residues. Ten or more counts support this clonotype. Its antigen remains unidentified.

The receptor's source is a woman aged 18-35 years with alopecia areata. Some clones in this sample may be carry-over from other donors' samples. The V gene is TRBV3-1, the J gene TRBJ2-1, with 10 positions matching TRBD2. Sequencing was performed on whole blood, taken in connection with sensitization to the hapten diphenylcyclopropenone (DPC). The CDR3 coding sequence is TGTGCCAGCAGCCACAGCGGGGGGGGGTCCTACAATGAGCAGTTCTTC. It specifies CASSHSGGGSYNEQFF.